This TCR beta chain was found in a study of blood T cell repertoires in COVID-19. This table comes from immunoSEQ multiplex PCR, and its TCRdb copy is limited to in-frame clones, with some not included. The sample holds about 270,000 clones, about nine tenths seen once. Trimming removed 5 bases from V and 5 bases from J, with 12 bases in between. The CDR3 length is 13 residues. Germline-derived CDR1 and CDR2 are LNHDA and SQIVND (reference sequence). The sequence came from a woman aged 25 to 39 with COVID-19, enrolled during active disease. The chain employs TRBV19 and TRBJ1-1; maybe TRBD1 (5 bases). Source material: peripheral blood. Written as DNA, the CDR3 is TGTGCCAGTAGTTCGGGGGTAGGGACTGAAGCTTTCTTT. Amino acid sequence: CASSSGVGTEAFF.